This T cell receptor beta chain was documented in a study of CD8 T cells in ankylosing spondylitis. The authors made TCR beta libraries by quantitative 5'-RACE with molecular barcodes. TCRdb re-called the 5' RACE reads through MiXCR, storing one row per CDR3 protein. Of 55,000 or so distinct CDR3 sequences detected, 6% to 7.5% appear once; the ten largest clones hold over 7%. Findings and caveats of the study: Blood of patients with ankylosing spondylitis appeared to be characterized by a TCR beta motif of several highly homologous variants.

This clonotype was recorded at least ten times. As yet, its antigen is unknown. This receptor was identified in a female donor with ankylosing spondylitis or in good health (not recorded which). The material sequenced was blood, either unsorted or a sorted T cell fraction (not recorded which).

The CDR3 sequence: CASSRQGPPNTEAFF. The DNA for the CDR3 is TGCGCCAGCAGCCGGCAGGGGCCACCGAACACTGAAGCTTTCTTT. The chain combines TRBV5-1 with TRBJ1-1, with a tentative D call TRBD1 (6 bases). V was clipped by 4 bases and J by 1 base, with 14 bases between them. The length of the CDR3 is 15 residues. Germline V gene lookup returns CDR1 SGHRS and CDR2 YFSETQ.